These 31 T cell receptor beta chains came from one sample sequenced in a study of long-term antiretroviral therapy in people with HIV (dated by TCRdb to between 2021 and 2024). Sequencing of the TRB variable region was done with the immunoSEQ hsTCRB v3.0 assay at survey level resolution. TCRdb mirrors the immuneACCESS table, restricted to in-frame sequences. Some clones are absent from its copies; in checked studies, under half trace to an unresolved V gene, and the reason for the others is unknown. The sample contains tens of thousands of clones, 80% to 90% of them found a single time. Clones ranked in the top ten supply approximately 3.8% of the sample. The source material was unsorted PBMCs, sampled 0.8 years before starting antiretroviral therapy. The receptors derive from a man younger than 35 with HIV.

This chain uses TRBV5-1 with TRBJ1-1, with unresolved D. Germline CDR1 is SGHRS and CDR2 is YFSETQ. The CDR3 extends over 14 amino acids. V lost 0 bases and J 4 bases, leaving 10 bases between the germline ends. CDR3 bases: TGCGCCAGCAGCTTGGGGACGGGTATCACTGAAGCTTTCTTT. Translated, it gives CASSLGTGITEAFF.

The chain employs TRBV7-2 and TRBJ1-2; D gene ambiguous. Germline V lookup: CDR1 SGHTA, CDR2 FQGNSA. The length of the CDR3 is 14 residues. V lost 0 bases and J lost 7, with 12 bases in between. The CDR3 nucleotides are TGTGCCAGCAGCTTAGCGCGGGGTATCGGTGGCTACACCTTC. It specifies CASSLARGIGGYTF.

The chain employs TRBV5-1 and TRBJ2-1, with TRBD2 identical over 8 bases. This CDR3 comprises 18 residues. Germline CDR1 reads SGHRS; CDR2 reads YFSETQ. V shed 0 bases and J 0 bases; nucleotides not matched to a gene: 8. CDR3 DNA sequence: TGCGCCAGCAGCTTGGTTCGTCGGAGCGGGAGCTCCTACAATGAGCAGTTCTTC. This gives the protein CASSLVRRSGSSYNEQFF.

The J gene is TRBJ2-2, the V gene TRBV19; D is ambiguous. CDR1 and CDR2 from the germline V gene are LNHDA and SQIVND (reference sequence). CDR3 length: 14 residues. Deletions cut 7 bases from V and 3 bases from J, with 12 bases between. Here the CDR3 DNA reads TGTGCCAGTAACCCACGGATAGACACCGGGGAGCTGTTTTTT. This gives the protein CASNPRIDTGELFF.

The chain uses TRBV29-1 and TRBJ1-2; D remains unclear. This CDR3 has 11 amino acids. The germline CDR1 and CDR2 sequences are SQVTM and ANQGSEA. V was cut by 0 bases and J by 8 bases, with 7 bases left in between. The CDR3 protein is CSVEEGRGYTF. CDR3 coding DNA: TGCAGCGTTGAAGAGGGAAGGGGCTACACCTTC.

The genes are TRBV19 and TRBJ1-3; 7 nucleotides match TRBD1. Germline CDR1 LNHDA, CDR2 SQIVND (reference sequence). The CDR3 sequence is 14 residues long. J was trimmed by 1 base and V by 10 bases; bases with no gene match: 7. The DNA for the CDR3 is TGTGCCACCAAAGCAGGGGGATCTGGAAACACCATATATTTT. This codes for CATKAGGSGNTIYF.

The chain recombines TRBV6-5 with TRBJ1-4; unclear D gene. Trimming shortened V by 2 bases and J by 6 bases, and 7 bases separated the two germline ends. CDR3 length equals 13 residues. Germline V CDR1 and CDR2: MNHEY, SVGAGI. The DNA for the CDR3 is TGTGCCAGCAGTTACGGCGGAGATGAAAAACTGTTTTTT. It yields the protein CASSYGGDEKLFF.

The chain couples TRBV5-7 to TRBJ2-7; TRBD1 agrees at 8 bases. TRBV5-7 is marked as an open reading frame, function uncertain. The CDR3 consists of 14 residues. The V segment lost 0 bases and the J segment 4 bases; nucleotides outside the gene matches: 3. Here the CDR3 reads CASSLAGTGYEQYF. The CDR3 region has the DNA TGTGCCAGCAGCTTGGCCGGGACAGGTTACGAGCAGTACTTC.

The table lists this clone with a few counts. The chain uses TRBV25-1 and TRBJ2-7, with D unclear. V shed 3 bases and J shed 6 bases, with 9 bases lying between them. CDR3 length equals 12 residues. Per germline, CDR1 MGHDK and CDR2 SYGVNS. The CDR3 protein is CASSDSLSEQYF. The DNA of the CDR3 is TGTGCCAGCAGTGATTCCCTATCCGAGCAGTACTTC.

The chain uses TRBV4-1 and TRBJ1-1; D is unresolved. CDR1 MGHRA and CDR2 YSYEKL come from the germline V gene. This CDR3 is 15 amino acids long. V was trimmed by 4 bases and J by 0 bases, leaving 12 bases between them. The CDR3 here is CASSREGSMNTEAFF. The CDR3 coding sequence is TGCGCCAGCAGCCGAGAAGGGAGCATGAACACTGAAGCTTTCTTT.

This clone has more than one count but fewer than ten. The rearrangement uses TRBV10-1 and TRBJ2-7, with D perhaps matching TRBD1 or TRBD2 (5 bases each). CDR1 WNHNN and CDR2 SYGVQD come from the germline V gene (reference sequence). CDR3 length: 16 amino acids. Trimming shortened V by 5 bases and J by 0 bases, and 17 bases separated the two germline ends. CDR3 DNA sequence: TGCGCCAGCAGTAGAGGGGCCAGGGCGCTCTCCTACGAGCAGTACTTC. Encoded protein: CASSRGARALSYEQYF.

This clone was detected only a few times. J is TRBJ1-2 and V is TRBV14; perhaps TRBD1 as D (6 bases). The CDR3 covers 14 residues. V was trimmed by 10 bases and J by 4 bases, leaving 19 bases between them. Looked up from germline, CDR1 is SGHDN and CDR2 is FVKESK. In DNA, the CDR3 is TGTGCCACCAACACGCGGGGGGCGAGCTATGGCTACACCTTC. Translation gives CATNTRGASYGYTF.

This clone showed up just a few times. The chain has TRBV7-8 and TRBJ1-4; D remains unclear. This CDR3 is built from 18 residues. V was trimmed by 3 bases and J by 0 bases, leaving 17 bases between them. Per germline, CDR1 SGHVS and CDR2 FQNEAQ. The CDR3 here is CASSFDLFGGPTNEKLFF. The CDR3, as DNA: TGTGCCAGCAGCTTCGACCTCTTCGGAGGACCAACTAATGAAAAACTGTTTTTT.

The chain links TRBV4-3 to TRBJ2-7; the D gene is possibly TRBD2 (7 bases). The CDR3 sequence is 18 residues long. V lost 0 bases to trimming and J lost 3 bases, with 21 bases between them. Germline-derived CDR1 and CDR2 are LGHNA and YSLEER. CDR3 nucleotides: TGCGCCAGCAGCCAAGAAGTTCGGGGGGAGACAGGCTTCTACGAGCAGTACTTC. It yields the protein CASSQEVRGETGFYEQYF.

The chain employs TRBV5-6 and TRBJ2-7, with D possibly being TRBD1 (5 bases). V shed 0 bases and J shed 4 bases, with 8 bases lying between them. This CDR3 has 13 residues. Per the germline V gene, CDR1 is SGHDT and CDR2 is YYEEEE. The CDR3 region is CASSLDRGYEQYF. The CDR3 DNA follows: TGTGCCAGCAGCTTGGATAGGGGTTACGAGCAGTACTTC.

V and J are TRBV9 and TRBJ2-5, with D perhaps being TRBD1 or TRBD2 (6 bases each). The germline gives CDR1 SGDLS, CDR2 YYNGEE. The CDR3 is 14 residues long. V dropped 2 bases and J dropped 5 bases, with 13 bases sitting between them. DNA of the CDR3: TGTGCCAGCAGCGTGGGGGGCCTCGGGGAGACCCAGTACTTC. Amino acids: CASSVGGLGETQYF.

CDR3 in amino acids: CASSLMELAQETQYF. The CDR3 nucleotides are TGTGCCAGCTCACTGATGGAACTAGCACAAGAGACCCAGTACTTC. The chain links TRBV18 to TRBJ2-5; tentatively, D is TRBD2 (6 bases). Trimming cost V 4 bases and J 2 bases, with 14 bases left between them. This CDR3 is 15 amino acids long. Per germline, CDR1 KGHSH and CDR2 LQKENI. The full variable domain, with the rest looked up from reference TRBV18 and TRBJ2-5, is NAGVMQNPRHLVRRRGQEARLRCSPMKGHSHVYWYRQLPEEGLKFMVYLQKENIIDESGMPKERFSAEFPKEGPSILRIQQVVRGDSAAYFCASSLMELAQETQYFGPGTRLLVL.

The chain is built from TRBV7-9 and TRBJ1-1, with D unresolved. This CDR3 comprises 13 residues. Germline lookup yields CDR1 SEHNR and CDR2 FQNEAQ (reference sequence). V dropped 6 bases and J dropped 5 bases, with 13 bases sitting between them. This chain's CDR3 is CASSNERVTEAFF. CDR3 coding DNA: TGTGCCAGCAGTAATGAGCGCGTGACTGAAGCTTTCTTT.

This clone was recorded only once. J is TRBJ2-7 and V is TRBV6-5; 7 bases match TRBD1. V shed 11 bases and J 7 bases; nucleotides not matched to a gene: 8. The CDR3 consists of 11 residues. CDR1 is MNHEY and CDR2 is SVGAGI in the germline V gene. The CDR3 protein is CAARQGVEQYF. The CDR3 coding sequence is TGTGCCGCACGACAGGGTGTGGAGCAGTACTTC.

This chain links TRBV4-2 with TRBJ2-7; 9 nucleotides align to TRBD2. CDR1 and CDR2 from the germline V gene are LGHNA and YNFKEQ. There are 14 residues in the CDR3. The trim removed 6 bases at V and 2 bases at J, leaving 5 bases unmatched. The CDR3 region has the DNA TGTGCCAGCAGACAACTAGCGGGTACCTACGAGCAGTACTTC. The encoded protein is CASRQLAGTYEQYF.

This clone was seen a handful of times. The V call is TRBV19, the J call TRBJ1-5, with D perhaps TRBD1 (6 bases). The CDR3 has 14 residues. The V and J ends lost 3 bases and 5 bases respectively, with 11 bases between them. Germline CDR1 is LNHDA and CDR2 is SQIVND (reference sequence). The CDR3 reads CASSMWTDYQPQHF. For the CDR3, the DNA is TGTGCCAGTAGTATGTGGACAGATTATCAGCCCCAGCATTTT.

The V and J genes are TRBV7-9 and TRBJ2-7, with 9 bases identical to TRBD2. CDR1 is SEHNR and CDR2 is FQNEAQ in the germline V gene (reference sequence). This CDR3 spans 16 amino acids. The junction had 9 bases not matched to a gene; V was cut back by 1 base and J by 5 bases. The CDR3 nucleotides are TGTGCCAGCAGCTTAGGTCGGCGGGGGGGTATCCACGAGCAGTACTTC. Residues: CASSLGRRGGIHEQYF. Using reference TRBV7-9 and TRBJ2-7 for the parts outside the CDR3, the full variable domain is DTGVSQNPRHKITKRGQNVTFRCDPISEHNRLYWYRQTLGQGPEFLTYFQNEAQLEKSRLLSDRFSAERPKGSFSTLEIQRTEQGDSAMYLCASSLGRRGGIHEQYFGPGTRLTVT.

The chain recombines TRBV13 with TRBJ2-1, with 9 bases aligning to TRBD2. Trimming removed 3 bases from V and 8 bases from J; junction bases left unmatched: 14. The CDR3 has 17 residues. Germline CDR1 is PRHDT and CDR2 is FYEKMQ (reference sequence). The CDR3, as DNA: TGTGCCAGCAGCTTCCCTAGGGTCCTAGCGGGGTTGGATGAGCAGTTCTTC. Its protein is CASSFPRVLAGLDEQFF.

The rearrangement joins TRBV5-1 to TRBJ1-1, with 8 bases aligning to TRBD1. This CDR3 has 18 residues. Germline CDR1 SGHRS, CDR2 YFSETQ. The trim removed 1 base at V and 3 bases at J, leaving 14 bases unmatched. CDR3 in DNA: TGCGCCAGCAGCTTGAAGCTCCGGGACAGGCCCCGGGACACTGAAGCTTTCTTT. Translating it yields CASSLKLRDRPRDTEAFF.

The chain employs TRBV30 and TRBJ2-1; possibly TRBD2 for D (5 bases). This CDR3 has 14 residues. The V and J ends lost 0 bases and 5 bases respectively, with 11 bases between them. CDR1 and CDR2 from the germline V gene are GTSNPN and SVGIG (reference sequence). CDR3 DNA: TGTGCCTGGAGTGTACAAAGCGGACACAATGAGCAGTTCTTC. It encodes CAWSVQSGHNEQFF.

This chain uses TRBV4-2 with TRBJ1-3; D is perhaps TRBD1 (5 bases). V was trimmed by 4 bases and J by 4 bases, leaving 14 bases between them. This CDR3 is 15 amino acids long. Germline V CDR1 and CDR2: LGHNA, YNFKEQ. The CDR3 protein is CASSLIPTDGNTIYF. The CDR3 nucleotides read TGTGCCAGCAGCCTAATCCCGACAGACGGAAACACCATATATTTT.

This chain joins TRBV5-4 and TRBJ1-1; TRBD1 is a possible D gene (5 bases). V lost 2 bases and J 5 bases, leaving 13 bases between the germline ends. The CDR3 spans 14 residues. Germline loops: CDR1 SGHNT, CDR2 YYREEE (reference sequence). CDR3 in amino acids: CASSLAPGGTEAFF. In DNA, the CDR3 is TGTGCCAGCAGCTTAGCGCCGGGGGGGACTGAAGCTTTCTTT.

This clone showed up just a few times. The rearrangement joins TRBV28 to TRBJ1-2, with D hard to call. V was clipped by 6 bases and J by 5 bases, with 13 bases between them. This CDR3 is built from 13 residues. CDR1 is MDHEN and CDR2 is SYDVKM in the germline V gene. The CDR3 sequence is CASSLSNSYGYTF. Here the CDR3 DNA reads TGTGCCAGCAGCCTTTCCAACAGTTATGGCTACACCTTC.

This chain joins TRBV5-1 and TRBJ2-2; no clear D. The CDR3 length is 14 residues. CDR1 and CDR2 (germline): SGHRS, YFSETQ. Between the trimmed V and J ends, which lost 5 bases and 1 base, there was a span of 9 bases. For the CDR3, the DNA is TGCGCCAGCAGTCTATTCATGAACACCGGGGAGCTGTTTTTT. Protein: CASSLFMNTGELFF.

This rearrangement joins TRBV25-1 to TRBJ2-7, with a possible D match to TRBD2 (5 bases). Germline lookup yields CDR1 MGHDK and CDR2 SYGVNS. The CDR3 has 14 amino acids. The V end was cut by 0 bases, the J end by 5 bases, with 11 bases between. The DNA of the CDR3 is TGTGCCAGCAGTGAATATCAGAAGGGAGACGAGCAGTACTTC. Translation: CASSEYQKGDEQYF.

The rearrangement links TRBV6-1 to TRBJ1-5, with TRBD1 as a possible D gene (6 bases). V was clipped by 8 bases and J by 1 base, with 15 bases between them. The CDR3 sequence is 15 residues long. Germline CDR1 MNHNS, CDR2 SASEGT. CDR3 region: CASGSGVGSNQPQHF. CDR3 coding DNA: TGTGCCAGCGGGTCAGGGGTTGGGAGCAATCAGCCCCAGCATTTT.